These 16 T cell receptor beta chains were sequenced from one sample in a study of PD-L1 blockade in urothelial cancer. Time point given: pretreatment peripheral blood. Here immunoSEQ multiplex PCR was the method, and the copy in TCRdb shows in-frame clones only, minus some. In the table there are tens of thousands of clones, 80% to 90% of which are singletons. Specimen: PBMCs, collected around atezolizumab (anti-PD-L1) treatment. The source is a man aged 55 to 70 with urothelial cancer.

V gene TRBV30 combines with J gene TRBJ2-5; 12 bases map to TRBD1. Germline V CDR1 and CDR2: GTSNPN, SVGIG (reference sequence). V lost 0 bases to trimming and J lost 5 bases; unmatched junction nucleotides: 4. The CDR3 consists of 15 residues. CDR3 region: CAWSVGTGGLETQYF. CDR3 in DNA: TGTGCCTGGAGTGTAGGGACAGGGGGCTTGGAGACCCAGTACTTC.

V is TRBV11-1 and J is TRBJ2-3; 8 positions agree with TRBD2. This CDR3 is built from 17 residues. Per the germline V gene, CDR1 is SGHAT and CDR2 is FQDESV (reference sequence). With V trimmed by 7 bases and J by 4 bases, 16 bases remained unmatched. The DNA of the CDR3 is TGTGCCAGCACCCAAACACCGGGACTAGGGAGGGCAGATACGCAGTATTTT. This codes for CASTQTPGLGRADTQYF.

The gene calls are TRBV6-1 and TRBJ2-3, with TRBD1 matching over 11 bases. The germline gives CDR1 MNHNS, CDR2 SASEGT. The CDR3 is 15 residues long. The trim removed 6 bases at V and 4 bases at J, leaving 6 bases unmatched. The CDR3 DNA reads TGTGCCAGCAGCTCCGGGGGACAGGGGGCAGATACGCAGTATTTT. Translating it yields CASSSGGQGADTQYF.

This chain connects TRBV9 to TRBJ2-7; 11 positions agree with TRBD2. Unmatched junction bases numbered 4, after V lost 0 bases and J lost 5 bases. Germline V CDR1 and CDR2: SGDLS, YYNGEE. This CDR3 is 15 amino acids long. The CDR3 spells CASSVVGTSGDEQYF. The CDR3 bases are TGTGCCAGCAGCGTAGTCGGGACTAGCGGCGACGAGCAGTACTTC.

The chain couples TRBV28 to TRBJ1-3; TRBD1 aligns across 8 bases. The CDR3 is 14 residues long. J lost 0 bases, V lost 10 bases, and 5 bases had no gene match. Germline CDR1 and CDR2: MDHEN and SYDVKM. This chain's CDR3 is CATRGHSSGNTIYF. Written as DNA, the CDR3 is TGTGCCACCAGGGGGCACTCCTCTGGAAACACCATATATTTT.

This clone is deemed medium-sized (0.01 to 0.1%). This chain uses TRBV11-1 with TRBJ1-2; D unclear. The CDR3 spans 12 residues. Trimming removed 0 bases from V and 7 bases from J, with 6 bases in between. From germline, CDR1 is SGHAT and CDR2 FQDESV (reference sequence). The CDR3 DNA sequence: TGTGCCAGCAGCTTAGCCTCCTCTGGCTACACCTTC. It specifies CASSLASSGYTF.

The V gene is TRBV6-6, the J gene TRBJ1-5; tentative D call: TRBD1 (5 bases). Germline CDR1 MNHNY, CDR2 SVGAGI (reference sequence). CDR3 length: 15 residues. V lost 6 bases and J lost 3, with 15 bases in between. The DNA of the CDR3 is TGTGCCAGCAGAGACAGCGCGGTGACCAATCAGCCCCAGCATTTT. Its protein product is CASRDSAVTNQPQHF.

The chain has TRBV9 and TRBJ2-5; 8 bases line up with TRBD1. Losses at the gene ends were 2 bases for V and 4 bases for J; bases not matched to a gene: 4. CDR3 length equals 14 residues. The germline CDR1 and CDR2 sequences are SGDLS and YYNGEE. This chain's CDR3 is CASSVGTGAETQYF. The DNA for the CDR3 is TGTGCCAGCAGCGTGGGGACAGGTGCAGAGACCCAGTACTTC.

This sequence joins TRBV7-2 and TRBJ1-4, with D maybe TRBD1 (6 bases). The CDR3 has 15 residues. Germline V gives CDR1 SGHTA, CDR2 FQGNSA. The V end lost 5 bases, the J end lost 7 bases, and 17 bases lay between the germline ends. The CDR3 is CASSTDSFSGEKLFF. CDR3 coding DNA: TGTGCCAGCAGCACGGACAGCTTTTCGGGTGAAAAACTGTTTTTT.

The chain recombines TRBV20-1 with TRBJ2-7, with 7 bases that match TRBD1. V gave up 6 bases and J gave up 2 bases; unmatched junction bases: 1. Looked up from germline, CDR1 is DFQATT and CDR2 is SNEGSKA (reference sequence). This CDR3 is 11 amino acids long. Here the CDR3 reads CSAQGPYEQYF. DNA for the CDR3: TGCAGTGCACAGGGGCCCTACGAGCAGTACTTC.

The chain links TRBV28 to TRBJ1-2; a weak D match, TRBD1 (5 bases). Germline CDR1 is MDHEN and CDR2 is SYDVKM. The CDR3 runs to 13 residues. Trimming pared 3 bases from V and 4 bases from J, leaving 9 bases between. CDR3 loop: CASSLGGSYGYTF. In DNA, the CDR3 is TGTGCCAGCAGTTTGGGGGGTAGCTATGGCTACACCTTC.

The CDR3 region has the DNA TGTGCCAGCACCCGAAATGGGGGCCCGAACACTGAAGCTTTCTTT. It translates to CASTRNGGPNTEAFF. The V call is TRBV6-6, the J call TRBJ1-1; tentatively, D is TRBD1 (6 bases). Germline CDR1 and CDR2: MNHNY and SVGAGI (reference sequence). This CDR3 spans 15 amino acids. With 7 bases removed from V and 1 base from J, the gap between germline ends came to 16 bases.

The CDR3 DNA reads as TGTGCCAGCAGTGTGAGCGGGCTTGGCTACACCTTC. It is translated as CASSVSGLGYTF. The gene calls are TRBV2 and TRBJ1-2; D uncertain. CDR1 SNHLY and CDR2 FYNNEI come from the germline V gene. The CDR3 runs to 12 residues. Deletions cut 4 bases from V and 7 bases from J, with 10 bases between. The whole variable domain, filled in from reference TRBV2 and TRBJ1-2, reads EPEVTQTPSHQVTQMGQEVILRCVPISNHLYFYWYRQILGQKVEFLVSFYNNEISEKSEIFDDQFSVERPDGSNFTLKIRSTKLEDSAMYFCASSVSGLGYTFGSGTRLTVV.

This clone was counted a single time. This chain joins TRBV19 and TRBJ1-2, with unresolved D. The CDR3 sequence is 12 residues long. Germline CDR1 LNHDA, CDR2 SQIVND (reference sequence). V dropped 7 bases and J dropped 9 bases, with 15 bases sitting between them. CDR3 amino acids: CASTAPGDRYTF. CDR3 in DNA: TGTGCCAGTACCGCACCCGGGGATCGCTACACCTTC.

This chain connects TRBV19 to TRBJ1-5, with D hard to call. V lost 3 bases to trimming and J lost 11 bases, with 11 bases between them. Germline V gives CDR1 LNHDA, CDR2 SQIVND (reference sequence). The CDR3 loop spans 12 amino acids. The CDR3 reads CASSISHLAQHF. Here the CDR3 DNA reads TGTGCCAGTAGTATCTCACATCTGGCCCAGCATTTT.

The V call is TRBV6-5, the J call TRBJ1-3, with D maybe TRBD1 (5 bases). Trimming shortened V by 6 bases and J by 0 bases, and 12 bases separated the two germline ends. CDR1 and CDR2 from the germline V gene are MNHEY and SVGAGI. This CDR3 comprises 15 residues. The chain's CDR3 is CASRTDSLSGNTIYF. CDR3 coding DNA: TGTGCCAGCAGAACCGACAGCCTCTCTGGAAACACCATATATTTT.